The 20 T cell receptor beta chains given below trace back to one sample, sequenced in a study of T cells in narcolepsy. Here immunoSEQ multiplex PCR was the method, and the copy in TCRdb shows in-frame clones only, minus some. The profile shows tens of thousands of clones, more than 70% of them singletons. Source material: CD45RA- memory CD4+ T cells from PBMCs. These receptors were taken from a human donor with narcolepsy.

This chain connects TRBV5-4 to TRBJ2-7, with 7 bases matching TRBD1. Germline trimming cut 4 bases from V and 0 bases from J; bases unmatched to any gene: 7. The CDR3 sequence is 15 residues long. Germline loops: CDR1 SGHNT, CDR2 YYREEE (reference sequence). The CDR3 loop is CASSPGTANSYEQYF. The CDR3, as DNA: TGTGCCAGCAGCCCCGGGACAGCCAACTCCTACGAGCAGTACTTC.

The rearrangement joins TRBV7-3 to TRBJ1-2; TRBD1 might be the D (6 bases). V lost 5 bases and J lost 5, with 9 bases in between. Germline values: CDR1 SGHTA, CDR2 FQGTGA. This CDR3 has 12 amino acids. Written as DNA, the CDR3 is TGTGCCAGCAGCCCTCAGGGGTATGGCTACACCTTC. Translating gives CASSPQGYGYTF.

The V gene is TRBV5-8, the J gene TRBJ2-4, with D possibly TRBD2 on 7 matching bases. Germline loops: CDR1 SGHTS, CDR2 YDEGEE. The CDR3 totals 15 residues. V was trimmed by 6 bases and J by 8 bases, leaving 21 bases between them. The CDR3 here is CASTGGQVGPDIQYF. CDR3 sequence (DNA): TGTGCCAGCACCGGGGGGCAGGTGGGTCCGGACATTCAGTACTTC.

J is TRBJ1-5 and V is TRBV5-1; D call uncertain. The germline V and J ends were trimmed by 0 bases and 1 base, with 5 bases remaining between them. The CDR3 has 14 residues. CDR1 and CDR2 from the germline V gene are SGHRS and YFSETQ. Here the CDR3 reads CASSLGGSNQPQHF. The DNA of the CDR3 is TGCGCCAGCAGCTTGGGAGGCAGCAATCAGCCCCAGCATTTT.

This clone was counted between two and nine times. V and J are TRBV6-5 and TRBJ1-6; D is possibly TRBD1 (6 bases). This CDR3 comprises 14 residues. The germline gives CDR1 MNHEY, CDR2 SVGAGI. V was cut by 4 bases and J by 8 bases, with 12 bases left in between. The CDR3 region is CASSWDTSDSPLHF. The CDR3 DNA sequence: TGTGCCAGCAGTTGGGACACTTCAGATTCACCCCTCCACTTT.

Here the CDR3 reads CASTAGRERALYEQYF. The CDR3 bases are TGTGCCAGCACCGCCGGCCGAGAGAGGGCCCTCTACGAGCAGTACTTC. This rearrangement joins TRBV27 to TRBJ2-7; D is possibly TRBD2 (5 bases). Germline loops: CDR1 MNHEY, CDR2 SMNVEV (reference sequence). V lost 7 bases and J lost 3, with 22 bases in between. CDR3 length: 16 amino acids.

V is TRBV9 and J is TRBJ2-7; TRBD2 agrees at 8 bases. Germline-derived CDR1 and CDR2 are SGDLS and YYNGEE. Unmatched junction bases numbered 4, after V lost 0 bases and J lost 2 bases. The CDR3 is made up of 15 amino acids. The CDR3, as DNA: TGTGCCAGCAGCGTAGCGGCTAGCGGGCCCTACGAGCAGTACTTC. It codes for CASSVAASGPYEQYF.

The chain combines TRBV7-2 with TRBJ2-5; D perhaps matches TRBD2 (5 bases). With 1 base removed from V and 4 bases from J, the gap between germline ends came to 10 bases. The CDR3 totals 14 residues. Germline-derived CDR1 and CDR2 are SGHTA and FQGNSA. The CDR3: CASSLVTGRETQYF. DNA of the CDR3: TGTGCCAGCAGCTTAGTTACGGGAAGAGAGACCCAGTACTTC.

This clone turned up a few times. The genes are TRBV14 and TRBJ1-6; possible D gene TRBD1, 5 bases. V was shortened by 0 bases and J by 10 bases, with 13 bases between the two germline ends. Per the germline V gene, CDR1 is SGHDN and CDR2 is FVKESK. The length of the CDR3 is 15 residues. CDR3 coding DNA: TGTGCCAGCAGCCAAGATCCCCAGGGAAAATCACCCCTCCACTTT. Amino acids: CASSQDPQGKSPLHF.

The chain is built from TRBV18 and TRBJ2-3; D remains unclear. The CDR3 has 15 residues. Germline-derived CDR1 and CDR2 are KGHSH and LQKENI. Trimming stripped 3 bases from V and 1 base from J, with 11 bases between. The CDR3 loop reads CASSPQPGRTDTQYF. The CDR3 DNA reads as TGTGCCAGCTCACCGCAGCCGGGTCGCACAGATACGCAGTATTTT.

This clone showed up just a few times. The chain's CDR3 is CASSYSIIDGKQFF. CDR3 nucleotides: TGTGCCAGCAGTTACTCAATAATAGACGGGAAGCAGTTCTTC. This sequence joins TRBV6-6 and TRBJ2-1; D perhaps matches TRBD2 (5 bases). There are 14 residues in the CDR3. Germline V CDR1 and CDR2: MNHNY, SVGAGI (reference sequence). The V and J ends lost 0 bases and 11 bases respectively, with 14 bases between them.

This chain connects TRBV7-6 to TRBJ2-2, with 9 bases that match TRBD1. Trimming removed 5 bases from V and 3 bases from J; junction bases left unmatched: 7. Germline assignment: CDR1 SGHVS and CDR2 FNYEAQ. The CDR3 runs 16 residues. This CDR3 reads CASSHPTGGDTGELFF. In DNA, the CDR3 is TGTGCCAGCAGCCACCCCACAGGGGGCGACACCGGGGAGCTGTTTTTT.

The chain carries TRBV29-1 and TRBJ2-1, with D hard to call. This CDR3 contains 10 residues. Germline values: CDR1 SQVTM, CDR2 ANQGSEA. V was trimmed by 4 bases and J by 7 bases, leaving 5 bases between them. CDR3 DNA sequence: TGCAGCGTTGTAATGAATGAGCAGTTCTTC. Residues: CSVVMNEQFF.

The gene calls are TRBV7-2 and TRBJ2-5; TRBD2 matches at 10 bases. V shed 5 bases and J 5 bases; nucleotides not matched to a gene: 14. The CDR3 totals 17 residues. Germline V gene data show CDR1 as SGHTA and CDR2 as FQGNSA. The DNA of the CDR3 is TGTGCCAGCAGCCCGACCAGGACTAGCGGACCTTGGGAGACCCAGTACTTC. It yields the protein CASSPTRTSGPWETQYF.

The DNA for the CDR3 is TGTGCCACCTTGAGGGGTACCGGGGAGCTGTTTTTT. It codes for CATLRGTGELFF. This rearrangement joins TRBV6-5 to TRBJ2-2; D tentatively reads TRBD1 or TRBD2 (5 bases each). This CDR3 has 12 amino acids. Germline loops: CDR1 MNHEY, CDR2 SVGAGI. With 10 bases removed from V and 5 bases from J, the gap between germline ends came to 11 bases.

The chain uses TRBV9 and TRBJ2-3; D is uncertain. The CDR3 is 16 residues long. Germline CDR1 SGDLS, CDR2 YYNGEE. With 1 base removed from V and 4 bases from J, the gap between germline ends came to 16 bases. In nucleotides, the CDR3 is TGTGCCAGCAGCGTATACCGATCCGGCCGCGCAGATACGCAGTATTTT. It encodes CASSVYRSGRADTQYF.

The chain employs TRBV11-2 and TRBJ2-1; TRBD2 matches at 8 bases. CDR1 is SGHAT, CDR2 FQNNGV, per germline. Trimming took 5 bases from V and 1 from J; bases not matched to a gene: 13. This CDR3 contains 18 residues. CDR3 loop: CASSLRASSGASYNEQFF. CDR3 DNA sequence: TGTGCCAGCAGCCTCCGGGCGAGTAGCGGGGCATCCTACAATGAGCAGTTCTTC.

The chain is built from TRBV4-1 and TRBJ2-5; 10 positions match TRBD2. The germline gives CDR1 MGHRA, CDR2 YSYEKL. The CDR3 runs 17 residues. Unmatched junction bases numbered 8, after V lost 0 bases and J lost 4 bases. The DNA of the CDR3 is TGCGCCAGCAGCCAAGAGGGGCGGATAGCGGGGGGAGAGACCCAGTACTTC. It yields the protein CASSQEGRIAGGETQYF.

The CDR3 here is CASTKDSDYGYTF. Here the CDR3 DNA reads TGCGCCAGCACCAAGGACAGCGACTATGGCTACACCTTC. The rearrangement links TRBV5-1 to TRBJ1-2; possibly TRBD1 for D (6 bases). The CDR3 runs to 13 residues. V was trimmed by 6 bases and J by 3 bases, leaving 12 bases between them. The germline V gene has CDR1 SGHRS and CDR2 YFSETQ.

This clone was found a few times. An end of the junction differs from the germline gene, which may be a read error. This chain uses TRBV7-9 with TRBJ2-7; D assignment may be TRBD1 or TRBD2 (5 bases each). The CDR3 covers 14 residues. Germline V lookup: CDR1 SEHNR, CDR2 FQNEAQ (reference sequence). In nucleotides, the CDR3 is TGTGCCAGCAGCTCAGCCGGGACCTCCTCCGAGCAGTACTTC. This gives the protein CASSSAGTSSEQYF.